This is a list of T cell receptor beta chains from one sample in a study of identical twins. MiXCR, run by TCRdb on the 5' RACE reads, gives a single entry per CDR3 protein. The sample lists about 520,000 distinct CDR3 sequences, about 20% occurring once. The sample was also reused in another study, on T cells expressing NK-cell markers.

The source material was CD4+ T cells sorted from blood. The source of these receptors is a woman aged 18-29 years in good health. Each CDR3 is given with its conserved first and last residue. D genes are given only for firm matches. Part of the rows lack a size; the others show once, few, many or a class for expanded clones.

j_call,clone_size,d_call,v_call,cdr3_aa,cdr3_nt
TRBJ2-3,.,.,TRBV5-1,CASSSQGADTQYF,TGCGCCAGCAGCTCCCAAGGGGCGGATACGCAGTATTTT
TRBJ2-3,.,TRBD1,TRBV18,CASSPRTGYTDTQYF,TGTGCCAGCTCACCTCGGACAGGGTATACAGATACGCAGTATTTT
TRBJ2-5,.,TRBD2,TRBV6-2/TRBV6-3,CASSQGLAEQETQYF,TGTGCCAGCAGCCAGGGACTAGCGGAACAAGAGACCCAGTACTTC
TRBJ2-1,.,.,TRBV10-3,CAISYNQGNEQFF,TGTGCCATCAGCTACAATCAGGGGAATGAGCAGTTCTTC
TRBJ2-7,few,TRBD2,TRBV20-1,CSASLPRGSSYEQYF,TGCAGTGCTAGCCTCCCGCGGGGGAGCTCCTACGAGCAGTACTTC
TRBJ2-7,few,.,TRBV6-5,CASSYGGYYEQYF,TGTGCCAGCAGTTATGGCGGGTACTACGAGCAGTACTTC
TRBJ2-2,few,TRBD2,TRBV4-3,CASSQDPTSGIRTGELFF,TGCGCCAGCAGCCAAGACCCGACTAGCGGGATTCGGACCGGGGAGCTGTTTTTT
TRBJ2-1,few,.,TRBV7-2,CASSFRRSYNEQFF,TGTGCCAGCAGCTTCCGACGTTCCTACAATGAGCAGTTCTTC
TRBJ2-4,.,.,TRBV27,CASSLHDSGKNIQYF,TGTGCCAGCAGTTTACATGATAGTGGCAAAAACATTCAGTACTTC
TRBJ1-1,.,.,TRBV20-1,CSALPLTPRGAFF,TGCAGTGCTCTCCCCCTGACGCCGAGAGGAGCTTTCTTT
TRBJ2-5,.,.,TRBV9,CASSVGLVGETQYF,TGTGCCAGCAGCGTAGGGCTCGTTGGAGAGACCCAGTACTTC
TRBJ2-5,.,.,TRBV2,CASLGQSRGQTQYF,TGTGCCAGCCTGGGCCAGTCTCGCGGACAGACCCAGTACTTC
TRBJ2-5,many,.,TRBV7-8,CASSFPGTIPNF,TGTGCCAGCAGCTTCCCCGGGACCATCCCCAACTTC
TRBJ2-3,.,TRBD1,TRBV20-1,CSAGTVSTDTQYF,TGCAGTGCTGGGACAGTAAGCACAGATACGCAGTATTTT
TRBJ1-5,few,.,TRBV24-1,CATSEGGWKPQHF,TGTGCCACCAGTGAGGGCGGGTGGAAGCCCCAGCATTTT
TRBJ2-7,few,TRBD2,TRBV7-2,CASSYRTSVIDEQYF,TGTGCCAGCAGCTACCGGACTAGCGTTATTGATGAGCAGTACTTC
TRBJ1-2,few,.,TRBV20-1,CSARPGDYGYTF,TGCAGTGCTCGCCCCGGAGACTATGGCTACACCTTC
TRBJ2-7,few,TRBD1,TRBV4-3,CASSQDQGATYEQYF,TGCGCCAGCAGCCAAGACCAGGGGGCAACCTACGAGCAGTACTTC
TRBJ2-6,.,.,TRBV7-9,CASSLGGMLGANVLTF,TGTGCCAGCAGCTTAGGAGGAATGCTCGGGGCCAACGTCCTGACTTTC
TRBJ2-1,few,.,TRBV6-2/TRBV6-3,CASSRRGTPQGTFNEQFF,TGTGCCAGCAGTCGACGAGGGACCCCTCAGGGGACATTCAATGAGCAGTTCTTC
TRBJ1-2,.,.,TRBV29-1,CSARLAANYGYTF,TGCAGCGCCCGGTTGGCTGCTAACTATGGCTACACCTTC
TRBJ2-1,few,.,TRBV4-3,CASSQRRGQKKLNEQFF,TGCGCCAGCAGCCAAAGGCGCGGACAAAAAAAACTAAATGAGCAGTTCTTC
TRBJ2-1,few,TRBD2,TRBV20-1,CSAFSGLAGVNEQFF,TGCAGTGCTTTCTCGGGACTAGCGGGAGTAAATGAGCAGTTCTTC
TRBJ2-3,few,TRBD2,TRBV5-1,CASSLGAGGDFTDTQYF,TGCGCCAGCAGCTTGGGAGCTGGGGGGGACTTTACAGATACGCAGTATTTT
TRBJ1-1,few,TRBD1,TRBV12-3/TRBV12-4,CASTLGRGRRAFF,TGTGCCAGCACATTGGGCAGGGGGCGAAGAGCTTTCTTT
TRBJ1-6,.,.,TRBV6-2/TRBV6-3,CATKRGFSPLHF,TGTGCCACCAAGCGGGGTTTTTCACCCCTCCACTTT
TRBJ2-7,.,TRBD1,TRBV29-1,CSAQDRVNPYEQYF,TGCAGCGCCCAGGACAGGGTAAATCCTTACGAGCAGTACTTC
TRBJ2-7,few,.,TRBV20-1,CSARSSFSYEQYF,TGCAGTGCCCGGTCGAGTTTCTCCTACGAGCAGTACTTC
TRBJ2-5,few,TRBD1,TRBV20-1,CSAGGWDREETQYF,TGCAGTGCTGGGGGCTGGGACAGGGAAGAGACCCAGTACTTC
TRBJ2-1,.,TRBD2,TRBV7-9,CASSPSGGVLNEQFF,TGTGCCAGCAGCCCTAGCGGGGGGGTCCTGAATGAGCAGTTCTTC
TRBJ2-5,.,.,TRBV6-2/TRBV6-3,CASSYPSETQYF,TGTGCCAGCAGTTACCCCTCAGAGACCCAGTACTTC
TRBJ2-5,.,.,TRBV7-6,CASLRGSGTQETQYF,TGTGCCAGCTTGAGGGGGAGCGGGACCCAAGAGACCCAGTACTTC
TRBJ2-7,many,TRBD2,TRBV5-1,CASSARFGLAGSYEQYF,TGCGCCAGCAGCGCCCGCTTCGGACTAGCGGGATCCTACGAGCAGTACTTC
TRBJ2-3,.,TRBD2,TRBV5-5,CASSPTGTRGTDTQYF,TGTGCCAGCAGCCCGACCGGGACTAGAGGCACAGATACGCAGTATTTT
TRBJ2-4,.,.,TRBV7-8,CASRHPLVKNIQYF,TGTGCCAGCAGACACCCACTAGTCAAAAACATTCAGTACTTC
TRBJ2-5,few,.,TRBV12-3/TRBV12-4,CASSFRRSQETQYF,TGTGCCAGCAGTTTCCGGCGGAGCCAAGAGACCCAGTACTTC
TRBJ2-2,few,.,TRBV20-1,CSARTNLNTGELFF,TGCAGTGCCCGAACGAACCTGAACACCGGGGAGCTGTTTTTT
TRBJ2-5,.,.,TRBV5-4,CASSFGHLRGIQETQYF,TGTGCCAGCAGCTTTGGGCACCTGAGGGGCATACAAGAGACCCAGTACTTC
TRBJ2-3,.,.,TRBV30,CAWNLGRGSNF,TGTGCCTGGAATTTGGGCAGGGGAAGTAATTTT